This TCR beta chain originates from a study of shared clonotypes between healthy human individuals. Genomic DNA (from each subset) was split evenly across several immunoSEQ plates. Assay used: immunoSEQ multiplex PCR; TCRdb lists only in-frame clones, some missing. The sample has fewer than 1.6 million clones, roughly 98.5% seen once. The CDR3 has 15 amino acids. Between the trimmed V and J ends, which lost 6 bases and 4 bases, there was a span of 15 bases. CDR1 and CDR2 from the germline V gene are MNHNY and SVGAGI (reference sequence). The sequencing sample was made of naive CD4+ T cells sorted from blood. The sample's subset: CD45RA+ positively selected. The V gene is TRBV6-6, the J gene TRBJ2-2, with D possibly matching TRBD1 (6 bases). The receptor's source is a man in his thirties or forties in good health. The CDR3 loop reads CASSRTVPSTGELFF. The CDR3 DNA is TGTGCCAGCAGCAGGACAGTTCCGAGCACCGGGGAGCTGTTTTTT.